This TCR beta chain was observed in a study of blood T cell repertoires in COVID-19. Study at large: T cells, B-cell-depleted T cells, or PBMCs supplied cDNA or gDNA.

Trimming took 7 bases from V and 2 from J, leaving 8 bases between them. This CDR3 spans 12 amino acids. Germline V CDR1 and CDR2: LNHDA, SQIVND (reference sequence). Measured with immunoSEQ multiplex PCR; TCRdb has only the in-frame clones, and not every one. Here the sample spans more than 140,000 clones, roughly 82% being singletons. Input material: peripheral blood. The chain couples TRBV19 to TRBJ1-2; D unclear. The receptor was derived from a woman in her forties or fifties in a cohort sampled during active or convalescent COVID-19. CDR3 in amino acids: CASTAINYGYTF. DNA for the CDR3: TGTGCCAGTACCGCGATAAACTATGGCTACACCTTC.